Sequencing of this T cell receptor (beta chain) was carried out in a study of CD8+ T cells in alopecia areata. V was cut by 5 bases and J by 4 bases, with 14 bases left in between. The germline gives CDR1 SGHTA, CDR2 FQGNSA. CDR3 length: 14 residues. Extracted RNA was reverse transcribed into cDNA, the sequencing template. Produced via immunoSEQ multiplex PCR; TCRdb's table is partial and in-frame only. This sample carries 110,000 or so clones, less than 60% of them seen once, and the ten largest clones take more than 3%. Treatment here: oral pan-JAK inhibitor, 5-10 mg twice daily. The sample was CD4+ T cells sorted from blood, taken at week 24, from a patient treated with tofacitinib. The chain couples TRBV7-2 to TRBJ2-5, with D tentatively TRBD2 (6 bases). This receptor was identified in a human donor with alopecia areata. CDR3 nucleotide sequence: TGTGCCAGCAGCCCTCGGACTATTGGAGAGACCCAGTACTTC. Residues: CASSPRTIGETQYF.